Listed here are 6 T cell receptor beta chains from one sample, sequenced in a study of blood T cell repertoires in COVID-19 (dated by TCRdb to the early 2020s). Libraries were built with the immunoSEQ multiplex PCR assay. TCRdb limited this immuneACCESS table to in-frame rearrangements with V and J called. A share of clones is missing; checked studies link under half to unresolved V genes, and the rest is unexplained. This sample lists 110,000 to 150,000 clones; 75% to 90% were detected once. The ten biggest clones cover approximately 3% of the sample. The sample comprised peripheral blood. The receptors stem from a woman aged 55-69 years with active COVID-19.

The J gene is TRBJ2-1, the V gene TRBV4-1, with 9 bases identical to TRBD2. V was clipped by 4 bases and J by 8 bases; unmatched bases: 9. Germline V gene data show CDR1 as MGHRA and CDR2 as YSYEKL. The CDR3 is 15 residues long. The CDR3 bases are TGCGCCAGCAGCCTGGGACTAGCAGGTAGCGATGAGCAGTTCTTC. Translation gives CASSLGLAGSDEQFF.

V is TRBV6-5 and J is TRBJ2-2; TRBD1 is a possible D gene (6 bases). V was pared by 6 bases and J by 5 bases, with 16 bases between. Germline V gene sequence: CDR1 MNHEY, CDR2 SVGAGI. The length of the CDR3 is 15 residues. The CDR3 nucleotides are TGTGCCAGCAGGGTAGTCGGACAGAATACCGGGGAGCTGTTTTTT. As protein: CASRVVGQNTGELFF.

The CDR3 spells CASSLDLAGELFF. CDR3 nucleotides: TGCGCCAGCAGCTTGGATTTAGCGGGGGAGCTGTTTTTT. The genes are TRBV5-1 and TRBJ2-2; tentatively, D is TRBD2 (5 bases). The CDR3 contains 13 residues. Trimming removed 0 bases at V and 8 bases at J, with 8 bases between. Germline values: CDR1 SGHRS, CDR2 YFSETQ.

The V and J genes are TRBV30 and TRBJ1-1; D is possibly TRBD1 (5 bases). V was pared by 0 bases and J by 7 bases, with 12 bases between. Germline CDR1 and CDR2: GTSNPN and SVGIG (reference sequence). There are 13 residues in the CDR3. CDR3 in amino acids: CAWSVWGESEAFF. DNA for the CDR3: TGTGCCTGGAGTGTATGGGGGGAAAGTGAAGCTTTCTTT.

The genes are TRBV7-2 and TRBJ2-1, with 11 positions matching TRBD2. V trimming: 4 bases; J trimming: 8 bases; junction bases outside the gene matches: 7. This CDR3 has 15 amino acids. Germline CDR1 and CDR2: SGHTA and FQGNSA. The CDR3 here is CASSSTSGSVDEQFF. CDR3 bases: TGTGCCAGCAGCTCCACTAGCGGGAGCGTTGATGAGCAGTTCTTC.

The chain joins TRBV2 to TRBJ1-2; D remains unclear. Looked up from germline, CDR1 is SNHLY and CDR2 is FYNNEI. The CDR3 covers 13 residues. Deletions cut 4 bases from V and 8 bases from J, with 14 bases between. The CDR3 spells CASSGEIFGGYTF. As DNA, the CDR3 is TGTGCCAGCAGTGGTGAGATTTTCGGGGGCTACACCTTC.